This entry lists 29 T cell receptor beta chains sequenced from one sample in a study of blood T cell repertoires in COVID-19. The data were produced by immunoSEQ multiplex PCR, yet TCRdb's version contains in-frame clones alone and is incomplete. This table holds 200,000 to 250,000 clones, roughly 90% found once. Sequenced input: peripheral blood. These receptors were obtained from a woman in her sixties or seventies with acute or convalescent COVID-19.

The rearrangement joins TRBV4-2 to TRBJ2-7, with a weak D call TRBD1 (6 bases). The CDR3 totals 17 residues. Germline CDR1 is LGHNA and CDR2 is YNFKEQ. V gave up 4 bases and J gave up 3 bases, with 22 bases separating them. CDR3 DNA: TGTGCCAGCAGCCCACAAAATCTCCAGGGGCCGGGCTACGAGCAGTACTTC. Its protein product is CASSPQNLQGPGYEQYF.

This clone was detected only once. CDR3 nucleotide sequence: TGCAGCGTTGAAAGCAGGGAGGTAAATGAGCAGTTCTTC. It is translated as CSVESREVNEQFF. The V call is TRBV29-1, the J call TRBJ2-1, with a weak D call TRBD2 (6 bases). Deletions cut 2 bases from V and 7 bases from J, with 12 bases between. This CDR3 has 13 amino acids. CDR1 SQVTM and CDR2 ANQGSEA come from the germline V gene.

V and J are TRBV21-1 and TRBJ1-4; the tabulated D call, TRBD1, remains unverified against the DNA. TRBV21-1 counts as a pseudogene. CDR3 length equals 15 residues. This CDR3 reads CASSAYRGRNEKLFF. The CDR3 bases are TGTGCCAGCAGCGCCTACAGGGGGCGCAATGAAAAACTGTTTTTT.

The V and J genes are TRBV28 and TRBJ1-5, with a possible D match to TRBD1 (5 bases). V dropped 4 bases and J dropped 2 bases, with 9 bases sitting between them. The CDR3 contains 14 residues. CDR1 and CDR2 from the germline V gene are MDHEN and SYDVKM. The DNA of the CDR3 is TGTGCCAGCAGTTCGACAGCTGGCAATCAGCCCCAGCATTTT. Residues: CASSSTAGNQPQHF.

The chain combines TRBV29-1 with TRBJ1-3, with 9 bases matching TRBD1. This CDR3 contains 15 residues. V was pared by 3 bases and J by 4 bases, with 7 bases of the junction left unmatched. Germline values: CDR1 SQVTM, CDR2 ANQGSEA. The CDR3 here is CSVDVHGTGGNTIYF. The CDR3 DNA follows: TGCAGCGTTGACGTACACGGGACAGGGGGAAACACCATATATTTT.

The chain carries TRBV11-2 and TRBJ2-3, with TRBD2 identical over 8 bases. The germline gives CDR1 SGHAT, CDR2 FQNNGV. V shed 5 bases, J shed 3 bases, and the junction held 10 bases outside the gene matches. This CDR3 is 16 amino acids long. The CDR3 DNA follows: TGTGCCAGCAGCCGGTTAGTAGCGGGGTTTACAGATACGCAGTATTTT. This translates into CASSRLVAGFTDTQYF.

The gene calls are TRBV11-2 and TRBJ2-7, with TRBD1 matching 9 bases. This CDR3 comprises 14 residues. V shed 5 bases, J shed 2 bases, and the junction held 4 bases outside the gene matches. Germline CDR1 is SGHAT and CDR2 is FQNNGV. The CDR3 coding sequence is TGTGCCAGCAGCAGACAGGGGGTTGCCTACGAGCAGTACTTC. Translated: CASSRQGVAYEQYF.

The chain couples TRBV7-9 to TRBJ2-3, with TRBD2 as a possible D gene (6 bases). The CDR3 sequence is 13 residues long. V was shortened by 0 bases and J by 9 bases, with 10 bases between the two germline ends. The germline CDR1 and CDR2 sequences are SEHNR and FQNEAQ (reference sequence). The CDR3 nucleotides are TGTGCCAGCAGCTTAGCGGTCGGGGGAACGCAGTATTTT. It yields the protein CASSLAVGGTQYF.

The chain carries TRBV18 and TRBJ2-7, with 9 nucleotides matching TRBD1. Germline lookup yields CDR1 KGHSH and CDR2 LQKENI. V dropped 4 bases and J dropped 4; count of bases not matched to a gene: 8. The CDR3 is made up of 15 amino acids. The CDR3 is CASSLSGQGKYEQYF. CDR3 sequence (DNA): TGTGCCAGCTCACTGTCGGGACAGGGAAAATACGAGCAGTACTTC.

This clone showed up just a few times. This sequence joins TRBV5-1 and TRBJ1-5, with D maybe TRBD1 (5 bases). Trimming removed 0 bases from V and 7 bases from J, with 5 bases in between. CDR1 and CDR2 (germline): SGHRS, YFSETQ. CDR3 length equals 12 residues. In DNA, the CDR3 is TGCGCCAGCAGCTTGGCAGGGCAGCCCCAGCATTTT. Amino acid sequence: CASSLAGQPQHF.

The gene calls are TRBV7-8 and TRBJ2-2, with 14 nucleotides matching TRBD2. V dropped 1 base and J dropped 2; count of bases not matched to a gene: 6. This CDR3 has 19 amino acids. Germline V gene sequence: CDR1 SGHVS, CDR2 FQNEAQ. The CDR3 DNA reads as TGTGCCAGCAGCTTAGTAGGCGGGACTAGCGGGAGTAACACCGGGGAGCTGTTTTTT. The encoded protein is CASSLVGGTSGSNTGELFF.

The chain has TRBV7-2 and TRBJ2-3; TRBD2 matches at 9 bases. V shed 0 bases, J shed 8 bases, and the junction held 9 bases outside the gene matches. Germline V gene lookup returns CDR1 SGHTA and CDR2 FQGNSA. The CDR3 consists of 16 residues. The CDR3, as DNA: TGTGCCAGCAGCTTAGCCGGATCGAAGCGGGAGGTTACGCAGTATTTT. Translation: CASSLAGSKREVTQYF. Drawing the rest from reference TRBV7-2 and TRBJ2-3, the complete variable domain is GAGVSQSPSNKVTEKGKDVELRCDPISGHTALYWYRQSLGQGLEFLIYFQGNSAPDKSGLPSDRFSAERTGGSVSTLTIQRTQQEDSAVYLCASSLAGSKREVTQYFGPGTRLTVL.

This clone was found once. The chain joins TRBV19 to TRBJ2-7; TRBD2 agrees at 8 bases. The CDR3 runs to 16 residues. The trim removed 5 bases at V and 4 bases at J, leaving 13 bases unmatched. Germline V gene data show CDR1 as LNHDA and CDR2 as SQIVND (reference sequence). CDR3 loop: CASSAYLGTGGYEQYF. In DNA, the CDR3 is TGTGCCAGTAGTGCCTATTTGGGGACGGGGGGGTACGAGCAGTACTTC.

This clone came up once. J is TRBJ2-5 and V is TRBV7-7, with D possibly TRBD2 on 5 matching bases. Trimming removed 4 bases at V and 1 base at J, with 7 bases between. This CDR3 region has 13 residues. CDR1 is SSHAT and CDR2 is FNYEAQ in the germline V gene (reference sequence). The CDR3 is CASSSGFQETQYF. CDR3 DNA: TGTGCCAGCAGCTCGGGGTTCCAAGAGACCCAGTACTTC.

The chain combines TRBV19 with TRBJ1-5, with D perhaps matching TRBD1 (6 bases). Germline CDR1 is LNHDA and CDR2 is SQIVND (reference sequence). The germline V and J ends were trimmed by 3 bases and 2 bases, with 17 bases remaining between them. There are 17 residues in the CDR3. The DNA of the CDR3 is TGTGCCAGTAGTATTTGGGCCAGGGGCCGGGGCAATCAGCCCCAGCATTTT. As protein: CASSIWARGRGNQPQHF.

V is TRBV30 and J is TRBJ1-2, with 9 bases aligning to TRBD1. In germline, CDR1 is GTSNPN, CDR2 SVGIG (reference sequence). The V gene end was trimmed by 5 bases and the J gene end by 3 bases; junction bases not matched to a gene: 7. CDR3 size: 14 residues. CDR3 residues: CAWDIGQGYYGYTF. CDR3 DNA: TGTGCCTGGGATATCGGACAGGGGTACTATGGCTACACCTTC.

This clone was seen only once. The rearrangement links TRBV19 to TRBJ1-1; a weak D match, TRBD1 (6 bases). Germline loops: CDR1 LNHDA, CDR2 SQIVND (reference sequence). The CDR3 totals 17 residues. V gave up 5 bases and J gave up 4 bases, with 23 bases separating them. As DNA, the CDR3 is TGTGCCAGTAGTTCCAACAGGGTTTTTGGCCACCGCACTGAAGCTTTCTTT. Translation: CASSSNRVFGHRTEAFF.

This chain joins TRBV6-5 and TRBJ1-5, with TRBD1 matching over 9 bases. V gave up 6 bases and J gave up 7 bases; unmatched junction bases: 4. This CDR3 comprises 13 residues. CDR1 is MNHEY, CDR2 SVGAGI, per germline. The chain's CDR3 is CASSGTGKQPQHF. CDR3 coding DNA: TGTGCCAGCAGCGGGACAGGGAAACAGCCCCAGCATTTT.

V and J are TRBV28 and TRBJ2-1; D not certain. The V gene lost 2 bases and the J gene lost 3 bases, with 11 bases spanning the gap. Germline lookup yields CDR1 MDHEN and CDR2 SYDVKM. The CDR3 consists of 15 residues. The CDR3 DNA sequence: TGTGCCAGCAGTTTACCCCTCAGTAACTACAATGAGCAGTTCTTC. Protein: CASSLPLSNYNEQFF. Full variable domain (outside the CDR3, taken from reference TRBV28 and TRBJ2-1): DVKVTQSSRYLVKRTGEKVFLECVQDMDHENMFWYRQDPGLGLRLIYFSYDVKMKEKGDIPEGYSVSREKKERFSLILESASTNQTSMYLCASSLPLSNYNEQFFGPGTRLTVL.

The gene calls are TRBV6-5 and TRBJ2-1; 8 bases map to TRBD2. The V gene end was trimmed by 8 bases and the J gene end by 6 bases; junction bases not matched to a gene: 6. This CDR3 comprises 13 residues. The V gene's germline CDR1 is MNHEY and CDR2 SVGAGI. The CDR3 spells CASVSGSGNEQFF. DNA of the CDR3: TGTGCCAGCGTGAGCGGGAGCGGCAATGAGCAGTTCTTC.

The gene calls are TRBV3-1 (or the pseudogene TRBV3-2) and TRBJ2-7, with 10 bases lining up with TRBD2. CDR1 and CDR2 (germline): LGHDT, YNNKEL (reference sequence). V lost 5 bases to trimming and J lost 6 bases; unmatched junction nucleotides: 1. CDR3 length: 12 amino acids. The CDR3 loop reads CASSWTSGEQYF. DNA for the CDR3: TGTGCCAGCAGCTGGACTAGCGGCGAGCAGTACTTC.

This sequence joins TRBV5-3 and TRBJ2-7; TRBD1 might be the D (5 bases). TRBV5-3 is an open reading frame, and its role is uncertain. The CDR3 loop spans 14 amino acids. V was trimmed by 0 bases and J by 6 bases, leaving 13 bases between them. CDR3 amino acids: CARSLGKLGLEQYF. Here the CDR3 DNA reads TGTGCCAGAAGCTTGGGGAAGCTGGGGCTCGAGCAGTACTTC.

This clone has more than one count but fewer than ten. The chain uses TRBV18 and TRBJ1-3, with D maybe TRBD1 (5 bases). The length of the CDR3 is 16 residues. The V gene's germline CDR1 is KGHSH and CDR2 LQKENI. With 0 bases removed from V and 0 bases from J, the gap between germline ends came to 9 bases. CDR3 nucleotide sequence: TGTGCCAGCTCACCACCGTCGGGGGGCTCTGGAAACACCATATATTTT. It specifies CASSPPSGGSGNTIYF.

The rearrangement uses TRBV14 and TRBJ2-5, with 13 bases fitting TRBD2. There are 17 residues in the CDR3. In germline, CDR1 is SGHDN, CDR2 FVKESK. The trim removed 0 bases at V and 3 bases at J, leaving 4 bases unmatched. The CDR3 DNA reads TGTGCCAGCAGCCAAGATCTGGGACTAGCGGGGAAAGAGACCCAGTACTTC. Protein: CASSQDLGLAGKETQYF.

The chain joins TRBV7-9 to TRBJ1-4; TRBD1 aligns across 8 bases. CDR1 is SEHNR, CDR2 FQNEAQ, per germline (reference sequence). Trimming at V came to 4 bases and at J to 5 bases, leaving 6 bases not matched to a gene. The CDR3 runs to 15 residues. The CDR3 spells CASSSRQGRNEKLFF. Here the CDR3 DNA reads TGTGCCAGCAGCTCCCGACAGGGGAGAAATGAAAAACTGTTTTTT.

The CDR3 nucleotides read TGTGCCACAGGAGGGAGGCGGAGCTCCTACAATGAGCAGTTCTTC. Its protein product is CATGGRRSSYNEQFF. The V call is TRBV24-1, the J call TRBJ2-1; D may be TRBD2 (6 bases). Germline-derived CDR1 and CDR2 are KGHDR and SFDVKD. The CDR3 runs to 15 residues. The V end lost 10 bases, the J end lost 0 bases, and 15 bases lay between the germline ends.

This chain connects TRBV19 to TRBJ1-4; D uncertain. CDR3 length: 15 amino acids. Germline-derived CDR1 and CDR2 are LNHDA and SQIVND (reference sequence). Deletions cut 5 bases from V and 3 bases from J, with 13 bases between. The CDR3 region is CASSDHRRANEKLFF. CDR3 coding DNA: TGTGCCAGTAGTGACCACCGGAGGGCTAATGAAAAACTGTTTTTT.

The chain recombines TRBV5-4 with TRBJ1-4; 8 positions agree with TRBD1. Germline values: CDR1 SGHNT, CDR2 YYREEE (reference sequence). V shed 4 bases, J shed 7 bases, and the junction held 6 bases outside the gene matches. This CDR3 has 14 amino acids. The CDR3 loop reads CASSRTGIGEKLFF. The CDR3 DNA follows: TGTGCCAGCAGCCGGACAGGGATTGGTGAAAAACTGTTTTTT. The full variable domain, rest sourced from reference TRBV5-4 and TRBJ1-4, is ETGVTQSPTHLIKTRGQQVTLRCSSQSGHNTVSWYQQALGQGPQFIFQYYREEENGRGNFPPRFSGLQFPNYSSELNVNALELDDSALYLCASSRTGIGEKLFFGSGTQLSVL.

This sequence joins TRBV27 and TRBJ2-7; 7 bases agree with TRBD1. Germline lookup yields CDR1 MNHEY and CDR2 SMNVEV (reference sequence). CDR3 length: 15 amino acids. J lost 4 bases, V lost 3 bases, and 9 bases had no gene match. DNA of the CDR3: TGTGCCAGCAGTTTGTCGACAGGGAACTTATACGAGCAGTACTTC. The encoded protein is CASSLSTGNLYEQYF.